This T cell receptor (beta chain) was captured in a study of CD4 T cells in relation to SARS-CoV-2 and coronaviruses. The CDR3 is 16 amino acids. V was shortened by 1 base and J by 3 bases, with 15 bases between the two germline ends. Germline-derived CDR1 and CDR2 are KGHDR and SFDVKD. As concerns this clone: Antigen: not known.

Assay used: immunoSEQ multiplex PCR; TCRdb lists only in-frame clones, some missing. The table records 25,000 or so clones, more than 75% of them present only once. The unexposed donors gave CD4+ T cells in about 2011-2018, prior to COVID-19. CD4+ T cells were isolated from the cells after around eleven days of culture. As cell numbers allowed, unexposed-donor CD4+ T cells faced SARS-CoV-2 S/N and four cold-coronavirus spikes. Input material: CD4+ T cells from PBMCs, cultured in vitro. This clonotype was sampled from a human donor in good health. V and J are TRBV24-1 and TRBJ2-7; tentative D call: TRBD2 (7 bases). The CDR3: CATSDFCTGTIYEQYF. The CDR3 nucleotides read TGTGCCACCAGTGATTTTTGCACAGGGACTATCTACGAGCAGTACTTC.